This TCR beta chain was identified during a study of T cell repertoires in cytomegalovirus infection. Study-wide context: Recently identified HLA-C-restricted CMV epitopes and well-studied HLA-B-restricted CMV epitopes were used by the study. Indications came from public TCR beta signatures; they pointed to CMV infection and to a matching HLA type.

TCRdb re-derived calls from the reads in MiXCR, one entry per CDR3 protein. The sample records approximately 270,000 distinct CDR3 sequences, about 20% being singletons. There are many counts of this clonotype. Its antigen is still unknown. This specimen was cultured PBMCs, taken from culture after CMV antigen stimulation. The TCR sequence derives from a human donor in good health (CMV status not recorded). Some clones in this sample may be carry-over from other donors' samples.

The CDR3 nucleotides are TGTGCCAGCAGTTCATGGACTACACGACTAAGGAATGAGCAGTTCTTC. Residues: CASSSWTTRLRNEQFF. The chain links TRBV12-3 or TRBV12-4 to TRBJ2-1; a possible D gene is TRBD2 (6 bases). The CDR3 spans 16 residues. The V end lost 4 bases, the J end lost 7 bases, and 20 bases lay between the germline ends.